This T cell receptor beta chain was found in a study of T cells in Graves' hyperthyroidism and ophthalmopathy. Trimming stripped 3 bases from V and 4 bases from J, with 9 bases between. CDR1 is KGHSH and CDR2 is LQKENI in the germline V gene. The CDR3 spans 13 residues. In its sample, this clonotype was seen many times. TCR beta CDR3 regions were amplified from RNA. RT-PCR in the first round (using the HTBI primer set) targeted the TCR CDR3. TCRdb re-derived calls from the multiplex PCR reads in MiXCR, one entry per CDR3 protein. The data hold approximately 420,000 distinct CDR3 sequences, with about 15% observed a single time.

Sequenced: blood. The source of this sequence is a woman younger than 45 with Graves' hyperthyroidism. The rearrangement uses TRBV18 and TRBJ1-2; D is unresolved. The CDR3 coding sequence is TGTGCCAGCTCACCTGGGGAACTCTATGGCTACACCTTC. The encoded protein is CASSPGELYGYTF. Full variable domain (missing parts from reference TRBV18 and TRBJ1-2): NAGVMQNPRHLVRRRGQEARLRCSPMKGHSHVYWYRQLPEEGLKFMVYLQKENIIDESGMPKERFSAEFPKEGPSILRIQQVVRGDSAAYFCASSPGELYGYTFGSGTRLTVV.